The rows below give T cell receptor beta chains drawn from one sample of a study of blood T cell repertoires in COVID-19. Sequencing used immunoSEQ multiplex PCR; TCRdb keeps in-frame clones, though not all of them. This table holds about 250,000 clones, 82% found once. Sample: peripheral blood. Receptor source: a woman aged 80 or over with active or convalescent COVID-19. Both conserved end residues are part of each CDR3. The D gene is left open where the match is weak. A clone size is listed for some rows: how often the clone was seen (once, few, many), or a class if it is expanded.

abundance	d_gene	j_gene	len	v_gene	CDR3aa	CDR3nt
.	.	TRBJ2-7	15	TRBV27	CASSLGPGRVHEQYF	TGTGCCAGCAGTTTGGGTCCGGGGAGAGTCCACGAGCAGTACTTC
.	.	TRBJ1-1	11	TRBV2	CASSVPGEAFF	TGTGCCAGCAGTGTTCCGGGGGAAGCTTTCTTT
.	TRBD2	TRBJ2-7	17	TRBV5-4	CASSPGTSGSKTYEQYF	TGTGCCAGCAGCCCCGGGACTAGCGGGAGTAAAACCTACGAGCAGTACTTC
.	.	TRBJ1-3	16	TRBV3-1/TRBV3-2	CASSSGGGSSGNTIYF	TGTGCCAGCAGCTCTGGAGGCGGCAGCTCTGGAAACACCATATATTTT
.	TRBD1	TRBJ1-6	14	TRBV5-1	CASRTGGYNSPLHF	TGCGCCAGCAGAACAGGGGGGTATAATTCACCCCTCCACTTT
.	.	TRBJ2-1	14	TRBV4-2	CASSQVKRENEQFF	TGTGCCAGCAGCCAAGTGAAACGGGAGAATGAGCAGTTCTTC
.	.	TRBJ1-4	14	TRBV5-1	CASSLMNSEEKLFF	TGCGCCAGCAGCTTGATGAACTCGGAGGAAAAACTGTTTTTT
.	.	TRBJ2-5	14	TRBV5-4	CASSPPGKQETQYF	TGTGCCAGCAGCCCCCCGGGGAAACAAGAGACCCAGTACTTC
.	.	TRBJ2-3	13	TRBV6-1	CASSLPITDTQYF	TGTGCCAGCAGCCTACCGATCACAGATACGCAGTATTTT
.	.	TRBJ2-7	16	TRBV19	CASSIQPGMALYEQYF	TGTGCCAGTAGTATTCAGCCCGGGATGGCGTTATACGAGCAGTACTTC
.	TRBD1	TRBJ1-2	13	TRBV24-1	CATSETGAYGYTF	TGTGCCACCAGTGAAACAGGGGCCTATGGCTACACCTTC
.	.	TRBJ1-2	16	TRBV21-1	CASSKERGGTAYGYTF	TGTGCCAGCAGCAAAGAAAGGGGAGGTACGGCCTATGGCTACACCTTC
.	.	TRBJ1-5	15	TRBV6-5	CASRITGISNQPQHF	TGTGCCAGCAGGATAACAGGGATAAGCAATCAGCCCCAGCATTTT
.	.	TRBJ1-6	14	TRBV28	CASSPTADNSPLHF	TGTGCCAGCAGTCCGACAGCAGATAATTCACCCCTCCACTTT
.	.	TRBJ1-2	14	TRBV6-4	CASSDSAGLYGYTF	TGTGCCAGCAGTGACTCGGCGGGACTTTATGGCTACACCTTC
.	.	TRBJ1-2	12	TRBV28	CASSAGSYGYTF	TGTGCCAGCAGTGCAGGCTCGTATGGCTACACCTTC
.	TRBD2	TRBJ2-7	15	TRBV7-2	CASSPGGLAGHEQYF	TGTGCCAGCAGCCCCGGGGGACTAGCGGGCCACGAGCAGTACTTC
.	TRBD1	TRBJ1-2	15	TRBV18	CASSPGQGAQYGYTF	TGTGCCAGCTCACCTGGACAGGGGGCGCAGTATGGCTACACCTTC
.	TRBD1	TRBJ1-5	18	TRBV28	CASRGATGGYGSNQPQHF	TGTGCCAGCAGGGGAGCAACAGGGGGCTACGGGAGCAATCAGCCCCAGCATTTT
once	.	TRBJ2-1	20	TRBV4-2	CASSQDGHIVMGSSYNEQFF	TGTGCCAGCAGCCAAGATGGCCACATAGTGATGGGGAGCTCCTACAATGAGCAGTTCTTC
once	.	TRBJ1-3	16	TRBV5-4	CASSLAGANSGNTIYF	TGTGCCAGCAGCTTGGCAGGGGCCAACTCTGGAAACACCATATATTTT
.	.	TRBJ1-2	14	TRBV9	CASSATDSLWGYTF	TGTGCCAGCAGCGCCACGGACTCCCTCTGGGGCTACACCTTC
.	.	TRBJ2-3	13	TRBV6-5	CASTGPGTDTQYF	TGTGCCAGCACAGGGCCCGGCACAGATACGCAGTATTTT
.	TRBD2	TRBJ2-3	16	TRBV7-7	CASSQGLAPSTDTQYF	TGTGCTAGCAGCCAAGGACTAGCGCCTAGCACAGATACGCAGTATTTT
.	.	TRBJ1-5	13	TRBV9	CASSVRDSGPQHF	TGTGCCAGCAGCGTCAGGGATTCCGGGCCCCAGCATTTT
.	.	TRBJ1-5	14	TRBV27	CASSQYRSGQPQHF	TGTGCCAGCAGTCAATACAGGTCAGGGCAGCCCCAGCATTTT
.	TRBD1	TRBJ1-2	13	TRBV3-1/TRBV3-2	CASSEGQDYGYTF	TGTGCCAGCAGCGAGGGACAGGACTATGGCTACACCTTC
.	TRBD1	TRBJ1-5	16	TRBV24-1	CATSDSGTGGNQPQHF	TGTGCCACCAGTGATTCCGGGACAGGGGGCAATCAGCCCCAGCATTTT
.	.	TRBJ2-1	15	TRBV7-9	CASSLTQGSYNEQFF	TGTGCCAGCAGCTTAACCCAGGGGTCCTACAATGAGCAGTTCTTC
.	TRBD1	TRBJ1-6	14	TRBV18	CASSRTGGNSPLHF	TGTGCCAGCTCGCGGACAGGGGGCAATTCACCCCTCCACTTT
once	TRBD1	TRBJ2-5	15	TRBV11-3	CASSLNQGAWETQYF	TGTGCCAGCAGCTTAAACCAGGGGGCGTGGGAGACCCAGTACTTC
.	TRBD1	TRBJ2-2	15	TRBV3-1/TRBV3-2	CASSPDRGNTGELFF	TGTGCCAGCAGTCCGGACAGGGGGAACACCGGGGAGCTGTTTTTT
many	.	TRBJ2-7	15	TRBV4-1	CASSQAVGGSYEQYF	TGCGCCAGCAGCCAGGCTGTTGGGGGGTCCTACGAGCAGTACTTC
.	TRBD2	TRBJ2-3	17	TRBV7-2	CASSPSGGAGGPVAQYF	TGTGCCAGCAGCCCCTCCGGGGGAGCGGGGGGGCCAGTTGCGCAGTATTTT
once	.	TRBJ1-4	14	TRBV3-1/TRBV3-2	CASSQVTANEKLFF	TGTGCCAGCAGCCAAGTTACAGCTAATGAAAAACTGTTTTTT
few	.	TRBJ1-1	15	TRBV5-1	CASSLGGEMNTEAFF	TGCGCCAGCAGCTTAGGAGGTGAAATGAACACTGAAGCTTTCTTT
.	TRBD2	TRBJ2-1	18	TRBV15	CATSRYSTGTSEYNEQFF	TGTGCCACCAGCAGGTACTCTACCGGGACTAGCGAATACAATGAGCAGTTCTTC
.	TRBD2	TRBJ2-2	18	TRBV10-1	CASRPSRTSGGGTGELFF	TGCGCCAGCAGGCCGTCGAGGACTAGCGGGGGCGGCACCGGGGAGCTGTTTTTT
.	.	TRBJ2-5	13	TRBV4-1	CASSQDRGETQYF	TGCGCCAGCAGCCAAGATAGGGGAGAGACCCAGTACTTC
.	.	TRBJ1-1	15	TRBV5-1	CASSPHGSSNTEAFF	TGCGCCAGCAGCCCTCACGGGAGTTCGAACACTGAAGCTTTCTTT
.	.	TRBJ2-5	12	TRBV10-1	CASSESFETQYF	TGCGCCAGCAGTGAATCGTTTGAGACCCAGTACTTC
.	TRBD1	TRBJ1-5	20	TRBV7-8	CASSLNYGTGRLYSNQPQHF	TGTGCCAGCAGCTTAAACTACGGGACAGGGAGATTATATAGCAATCAGCCCCAGCATTTT
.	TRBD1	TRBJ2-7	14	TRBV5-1	CASSPDRGLGEQYF	TGCGCCAGCAGTCCGGACAGGGGGCTGGGGGAGCAGTACTTC
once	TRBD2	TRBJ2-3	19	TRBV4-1	CASSQDRVAGGSSTDTQYF	TGCGCCAGCAGCCAAGATCGAGTAGCGGGGGGGTCTAGCACAGATACGCAGTATTTT
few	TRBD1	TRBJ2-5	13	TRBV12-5	CASGVGTEETQYF	TGTGCTAGCGGCGTCGGGACAGAAGAGACCCAGTACTTC
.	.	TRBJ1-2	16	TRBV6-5	CASSYSFGGASYGYTF	TGTGCCAGCAGTTACTCATTTGGGGGCGCGAGCTATGGCTACACCTTC
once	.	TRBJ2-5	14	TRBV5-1	CASSLPGGQETQYF	TGCGCCAGCAGCCTACCTGGGGGGCAAGAGACCCAGTACTTC
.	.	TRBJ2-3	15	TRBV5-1	CASSLEIVAADTQYF	TGCGCCAGCAGCTTGGAAATCGTGGCGGCAGATACGCAGTATTTT
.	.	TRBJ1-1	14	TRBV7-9	CASTRDRLRTEAFF	TGTGCCAGCACTAGAGACAGGCTACGAACTGAAGCTTTCTTT
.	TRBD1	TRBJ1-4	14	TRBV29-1	CSVGSAGGNEKLFF	TGCAGCGTTGGATCGGCAGGGGGCAATGAAAAACTGTTTTTT
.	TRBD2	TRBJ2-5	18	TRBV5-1	CASSSLTGTSGSSETQYF	TGCGCCAGCAGCTCACTGACCGGGACTAGCGGGAGTTCTGAGACCCAGTACTTC
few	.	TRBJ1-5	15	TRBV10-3	CAISESLGAEQPQHF	TGTGCCATCAGTGAGTCTCTGGGGGCAGAACAGCCCCAGCATTTT
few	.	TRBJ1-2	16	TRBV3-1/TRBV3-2	CASSQDRLIPNYGYTF	TGTGCCAGCAGCCAAGACAGGCTAATCCCTAACTATGGCTACACCTTC
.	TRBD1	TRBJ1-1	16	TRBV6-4	CASDPTGGRKNTEAFF	TGTGCCAGCGATCCCACAGGGGGTAGGAAGAACACTGAAGCTTTCTTT
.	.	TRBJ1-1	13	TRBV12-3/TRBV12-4	CASSTTGNTEAFF	TGTGCCAGCAGCACCACAGGGAACACTGAAGCTTTCTTT
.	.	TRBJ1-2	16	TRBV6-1	CASSAFTTLQNYGYTF	TGTGCCAGCAGTGCTTTCACCACCCTACAGAACTATGGCTACACCTTC
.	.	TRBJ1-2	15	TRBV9	CASQRQGLLNYGYTF	TGTGCCTCCCAGAGGCAGGGGCTCCTCAACTATGGCTACACCTTC
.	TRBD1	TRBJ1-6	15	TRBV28	CASRPTGVANSPLHF	TGTGCCAGCAGGCCGACAGGGGTAGCAAATTCACCCCTCCACTTT
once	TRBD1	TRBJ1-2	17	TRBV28	CASSLGGAGQALGGYTF	TGTGCCAGCAGTTTAGGTGGGGCCGGACAGGCTTTGGGTGGCTACACCTTC